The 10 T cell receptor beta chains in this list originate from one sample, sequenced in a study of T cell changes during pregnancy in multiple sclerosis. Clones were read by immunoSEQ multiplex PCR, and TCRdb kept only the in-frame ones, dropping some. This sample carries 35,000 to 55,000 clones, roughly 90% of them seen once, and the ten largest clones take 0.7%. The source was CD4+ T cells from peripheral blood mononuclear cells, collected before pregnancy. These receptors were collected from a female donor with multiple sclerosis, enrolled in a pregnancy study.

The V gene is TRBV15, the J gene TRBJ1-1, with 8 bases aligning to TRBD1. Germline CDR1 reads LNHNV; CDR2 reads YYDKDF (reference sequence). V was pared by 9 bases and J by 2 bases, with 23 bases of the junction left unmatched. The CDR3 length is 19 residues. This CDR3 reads CATFGALDRDGPINTEAFF. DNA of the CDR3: TGTGCCACGTTCGGCGCCTTGGACAGGGATGGACCCATAAACACTGAAGCTTTCTTT.

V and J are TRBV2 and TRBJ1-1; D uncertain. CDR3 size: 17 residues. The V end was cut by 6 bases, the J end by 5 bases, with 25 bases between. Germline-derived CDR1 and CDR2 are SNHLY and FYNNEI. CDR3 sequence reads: CASSPRAAVVPGTEAFF. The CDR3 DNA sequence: TGTGCCAGCAGCCCCCGGGCGGCAGTAGTTCCGGGGACTGAAGCTTTCTTT. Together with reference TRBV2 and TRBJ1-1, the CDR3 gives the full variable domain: EPEVTQTPSHQVTQMGQEVILRCVPISNHLYFYWYRQILGQKVEFLVSFYNNEISEKSEIFDDQFSVERPDGSNFTLKIRSTKLEDSAMYFCASSPRAAVVPGTEAFFGQGTRLTVV.

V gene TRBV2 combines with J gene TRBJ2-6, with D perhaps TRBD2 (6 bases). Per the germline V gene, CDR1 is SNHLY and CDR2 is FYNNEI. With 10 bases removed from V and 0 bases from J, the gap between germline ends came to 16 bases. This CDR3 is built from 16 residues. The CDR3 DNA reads TGTGCCATTCGAGGAGGGGAGAACTCTGGGGCCAACGTCCTGACTTTC. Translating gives CAIRGGENSGANVLTF.

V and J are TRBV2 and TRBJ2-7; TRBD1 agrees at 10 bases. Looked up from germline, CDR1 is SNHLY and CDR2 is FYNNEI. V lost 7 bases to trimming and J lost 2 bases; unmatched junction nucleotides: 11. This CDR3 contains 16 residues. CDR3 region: CASNPLIGQGAYEQYF. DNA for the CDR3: TGTGCCAGCAACCCCCTGATCGGACAGGGGGCCTACGAGCAGTACTTC.

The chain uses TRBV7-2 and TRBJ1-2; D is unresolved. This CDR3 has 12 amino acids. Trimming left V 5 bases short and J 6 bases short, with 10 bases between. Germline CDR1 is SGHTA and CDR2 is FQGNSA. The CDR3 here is CASSRIQHGYTF. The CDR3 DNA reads TGTGCCAGCAGCCGAATACAGCATGGCTACACCTTC. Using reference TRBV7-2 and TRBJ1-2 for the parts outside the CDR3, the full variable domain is GAGVSQSPSNKVTEKGKDVELRCDPISGHTALYWYRQSLGQGLEFLIYFQGNSAPDKSGLPSDRFSAERTGGSVSTLTIQRTQQEDSAVYLCASSRIQHGYTFGSGTRLTVV.

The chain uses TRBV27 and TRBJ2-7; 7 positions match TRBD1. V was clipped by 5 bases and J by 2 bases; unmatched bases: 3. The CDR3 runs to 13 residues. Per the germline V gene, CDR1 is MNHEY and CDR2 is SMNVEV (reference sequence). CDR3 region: CASSLQGTYEQYF. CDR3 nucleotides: TGTGCCAGCAGTCTACAGGGGACCTACGAGCAGTACTTC.

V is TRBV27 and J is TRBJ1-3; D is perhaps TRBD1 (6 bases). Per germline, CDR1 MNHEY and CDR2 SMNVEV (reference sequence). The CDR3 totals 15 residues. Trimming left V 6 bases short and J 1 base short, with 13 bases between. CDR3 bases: TGTGCCAGCAGCCCTCAGGGGAAATCTGGAAACACCATATATTTT. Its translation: CASSPQGKSGNTIYF.

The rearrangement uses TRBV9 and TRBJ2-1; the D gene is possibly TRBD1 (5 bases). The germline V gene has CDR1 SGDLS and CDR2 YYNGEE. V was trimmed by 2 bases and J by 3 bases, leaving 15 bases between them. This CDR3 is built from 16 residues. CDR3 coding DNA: TGTGCCAGCAGCGTTGGCCGACAGCCCCTCTACAATGAGCAGTTCTTC. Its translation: CASSVGRQPLYNEQFF.

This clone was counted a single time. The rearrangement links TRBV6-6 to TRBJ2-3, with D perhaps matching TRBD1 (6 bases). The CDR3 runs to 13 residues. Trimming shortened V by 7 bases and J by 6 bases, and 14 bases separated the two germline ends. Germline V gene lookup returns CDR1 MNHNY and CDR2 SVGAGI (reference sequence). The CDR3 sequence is CASTPWGRDTQYF. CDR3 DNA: TGTGCCAGCACCCCTTGGGGGCGGGATACGCAGTATTTT.

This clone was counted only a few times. The CDR3 loop is CASSYSETGGNEQFF. CDR3 nucleotides: TGTGCCAGCAGTTACTCGGAGACAGGGGGGAATGAGCAGTTCTTC. The chain links TRBV6-6 to TRBJ2-1, with 9 bases matching TRBD1. Germline CDR1 is MNHNY and CDR2 is SVGAGI (reference sequence). The CDR3 length is 15 residues. V shed 0 bases, J shed 7 bases, and the junction held 4 bases outside the gene matches.